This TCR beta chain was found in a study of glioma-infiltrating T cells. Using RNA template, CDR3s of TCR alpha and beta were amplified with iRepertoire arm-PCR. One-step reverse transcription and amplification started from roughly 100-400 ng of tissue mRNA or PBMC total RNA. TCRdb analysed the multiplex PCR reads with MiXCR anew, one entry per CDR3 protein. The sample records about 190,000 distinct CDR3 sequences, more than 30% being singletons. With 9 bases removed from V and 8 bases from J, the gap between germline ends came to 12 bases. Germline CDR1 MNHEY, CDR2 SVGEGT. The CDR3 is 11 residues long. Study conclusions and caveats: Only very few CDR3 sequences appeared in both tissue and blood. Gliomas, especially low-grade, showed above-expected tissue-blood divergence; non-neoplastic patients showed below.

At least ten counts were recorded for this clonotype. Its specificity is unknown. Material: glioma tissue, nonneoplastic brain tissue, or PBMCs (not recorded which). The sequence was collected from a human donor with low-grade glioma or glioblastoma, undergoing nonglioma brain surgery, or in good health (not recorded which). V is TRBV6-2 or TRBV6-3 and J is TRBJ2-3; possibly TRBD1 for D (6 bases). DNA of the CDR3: TGTGCCAGGCCCATCAGGGGTACGCAGTATTTT. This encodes CARPIRGTQYF.